This TCR beta chain was obtained from a study of blood T cell repertoires in COVID-19. On the study more broadly: From T cells, B-cell-depleted T cells, or PBMCs came the material, which was cDNA or gDNA.

In the original analysis: Amplification of reference gene primers provided the estimated nucleated cell counts. The repertoire was sequenced with immunoSEQ multiplex PCR; TCRdb's copy has only in-frame clones and lacks some. V and J calls and clone size are as listed in that table; D and trimming were resolved from the DNA. This table has about 45,000 clones, over 85% appearing once. The CDR3 loop spans 15 amino acids. Trimming shortened V by 2 bases and J by 3 bases, and 13 bases separated the two germline ends. The germline V gene encodes CDR1 LGHDT and CDR2 YNNKEL (reference sequence). The chain employs TRBV3-1 (or the pseudogene TRBV3-2) and TRBJ1-1, with unresolved D. This TCR came from a man aged 70 or older with active COVID-19. Sequences were obtained from peripheral blood. CDR3 DNA sequence: TGTGCCAGCAGCCAACCTCTTAACGCGGACACTGAAGCTTTCTTT. Protein sequence: CASSQPLNADTEAFF.